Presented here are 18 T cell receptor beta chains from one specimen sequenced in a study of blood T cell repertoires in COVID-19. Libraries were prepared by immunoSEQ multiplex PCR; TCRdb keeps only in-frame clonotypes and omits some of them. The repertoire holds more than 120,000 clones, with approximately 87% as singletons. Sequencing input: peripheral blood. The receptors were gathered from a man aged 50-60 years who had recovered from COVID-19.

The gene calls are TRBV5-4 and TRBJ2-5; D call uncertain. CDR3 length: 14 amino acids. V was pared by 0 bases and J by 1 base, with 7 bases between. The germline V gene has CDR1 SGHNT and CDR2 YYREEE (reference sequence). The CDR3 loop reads CASSLAGSQETQYF. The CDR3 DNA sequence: TGTGCCAGCAGCTTGGCCGGGTCCCAAGAGACCCAGTACTTC.

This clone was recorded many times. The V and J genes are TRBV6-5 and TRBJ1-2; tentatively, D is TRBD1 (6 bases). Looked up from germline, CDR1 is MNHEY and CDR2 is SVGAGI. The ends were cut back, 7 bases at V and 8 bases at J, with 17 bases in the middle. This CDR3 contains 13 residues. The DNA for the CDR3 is TGTGCCAGCAATGGGGGCCTTTTTGAAGGCTACACCTTC. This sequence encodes CASNGGLFEGYTF.

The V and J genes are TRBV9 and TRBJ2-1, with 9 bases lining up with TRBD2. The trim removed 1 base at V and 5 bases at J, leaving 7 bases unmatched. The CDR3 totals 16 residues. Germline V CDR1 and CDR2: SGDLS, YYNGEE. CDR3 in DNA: TGTGCCAGCAGCGTAAACGGCGGGGGGGTTAACAATGAGCAGTTCTTC. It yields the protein CASSVNGGGVNNEQFF. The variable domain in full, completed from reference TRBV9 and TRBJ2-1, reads DSGVTQTPKHLITATGQRVTLRCSPRSGDLSVYWYQQSLDQGLQFLIQYYNGEERAKGNILERFSAQQFPDLHSELNLSSLELGDSALYFCASSVNGGGVNNEQFFGPGTRLTVL.

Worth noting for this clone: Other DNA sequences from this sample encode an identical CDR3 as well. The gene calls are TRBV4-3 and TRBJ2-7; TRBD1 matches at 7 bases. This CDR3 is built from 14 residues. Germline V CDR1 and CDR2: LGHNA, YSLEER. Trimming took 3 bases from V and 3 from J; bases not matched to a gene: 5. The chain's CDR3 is CASSHRDRDYEQYF. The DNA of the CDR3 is TGCGCCAGCAGCCATCGCGACAGGGACTACGAGCAGTACTTC.

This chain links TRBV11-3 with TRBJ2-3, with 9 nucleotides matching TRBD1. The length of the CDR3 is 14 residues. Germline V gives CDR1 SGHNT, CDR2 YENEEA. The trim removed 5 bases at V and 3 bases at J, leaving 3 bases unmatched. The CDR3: CASSGGQGTDTQYF. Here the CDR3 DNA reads TGTGCCAGCAGCGGGGGACAGGGAACAGATACGCAGTATTTT. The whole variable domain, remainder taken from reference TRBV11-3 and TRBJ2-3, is EAGVVQSPRYKIIEKKQPVAFWCNPISGHNTLYWYLQNLGQGPELLIRYENEEAVDDSQLPKDRFSAERLKGVDSTLKIQPAELGDSAVYLCASSGGQGTDTQYFGPGTRLTVL.

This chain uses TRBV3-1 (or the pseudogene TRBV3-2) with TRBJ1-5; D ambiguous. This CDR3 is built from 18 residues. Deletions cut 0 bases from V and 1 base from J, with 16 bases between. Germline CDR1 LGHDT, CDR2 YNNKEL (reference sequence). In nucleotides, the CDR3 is TGTGCCAGCAGCCAAGATGCTGTGCGGGCAAAAAGCAATCAGCCCCAGCATTTT. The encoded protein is CASSQDAVRAKSNQPQHF.

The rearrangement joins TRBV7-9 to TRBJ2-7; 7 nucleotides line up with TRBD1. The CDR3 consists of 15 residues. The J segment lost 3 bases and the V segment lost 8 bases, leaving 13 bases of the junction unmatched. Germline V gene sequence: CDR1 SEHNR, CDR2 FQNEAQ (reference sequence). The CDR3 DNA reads TGTGCCAGCTCATCTGTCGGGGACAGACGCTACGAGCAGTACTTC. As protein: CASSSVGDRRYEQYF.

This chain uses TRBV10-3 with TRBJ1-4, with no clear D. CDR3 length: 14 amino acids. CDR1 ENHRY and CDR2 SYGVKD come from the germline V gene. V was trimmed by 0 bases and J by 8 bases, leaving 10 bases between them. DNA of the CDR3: TGTGCCATCAGTGAGTCGGACGGGAAGGAAAAACTGTTTTTT. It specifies CAISESDGKEKLFF.

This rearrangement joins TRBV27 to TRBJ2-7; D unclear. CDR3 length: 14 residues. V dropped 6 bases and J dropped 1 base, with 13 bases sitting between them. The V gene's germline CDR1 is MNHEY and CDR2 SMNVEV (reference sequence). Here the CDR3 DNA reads TGTGCCAGCAGCCCAATGCACGGTTCCTACGAGCAGTACTTC. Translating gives CASSPMHGSYEQYF.

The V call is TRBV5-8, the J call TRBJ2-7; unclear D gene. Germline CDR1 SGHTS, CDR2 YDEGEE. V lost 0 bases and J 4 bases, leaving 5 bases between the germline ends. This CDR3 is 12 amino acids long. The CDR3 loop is CASSLARYEQYF. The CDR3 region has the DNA TGTGCCAGCAGCTTGGCCAGGTACGAGCAGTACTTC. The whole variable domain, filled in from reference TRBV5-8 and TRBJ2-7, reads EAGVTQSPTHLIKTRGQQATLRCSPISGHTSVYWYQQALGLGLQFLLWYDEGEERNRGNFPPRFSGRQFPNYSSELNVNALELEDSALYLCASSLARYEQYFGPGTRLTVT.

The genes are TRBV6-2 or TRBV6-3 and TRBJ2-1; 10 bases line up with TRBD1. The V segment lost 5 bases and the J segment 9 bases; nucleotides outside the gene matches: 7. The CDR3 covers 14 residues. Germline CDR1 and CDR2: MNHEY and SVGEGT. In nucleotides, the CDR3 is TGTGCCAGCAGTATGCTCGACAGGGGGCTTGAGCAGTTCTTC. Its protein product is CASSMLDRGLEQFF.

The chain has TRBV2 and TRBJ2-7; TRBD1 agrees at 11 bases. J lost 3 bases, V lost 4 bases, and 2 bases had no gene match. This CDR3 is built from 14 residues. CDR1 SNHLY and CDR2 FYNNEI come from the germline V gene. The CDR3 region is CASSGTGGFYEQYF. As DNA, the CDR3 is TGTGCCAGCAGTGGGACAGGGGGCTTCTACGAGCAGTACTTC. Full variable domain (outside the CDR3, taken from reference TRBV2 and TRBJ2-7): EPEVTQTPSHQVTQMGQEVILRCVPISNHLYFYWYRQILGQKVEFLVSFYNNEISEKSEIFDDQFSVERPDGSNFTLKIRSTKLEDSAMYFCASSGTGGFYEQYFGPGTRLTVT.

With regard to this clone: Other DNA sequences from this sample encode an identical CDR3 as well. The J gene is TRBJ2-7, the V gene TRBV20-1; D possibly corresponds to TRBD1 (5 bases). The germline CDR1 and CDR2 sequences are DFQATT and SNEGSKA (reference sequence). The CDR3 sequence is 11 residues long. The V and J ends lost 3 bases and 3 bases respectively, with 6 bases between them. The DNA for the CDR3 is TGCAGTGCTAGTGACAGCTACGAGCAGTACTTC. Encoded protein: CSASDSYEQYF.

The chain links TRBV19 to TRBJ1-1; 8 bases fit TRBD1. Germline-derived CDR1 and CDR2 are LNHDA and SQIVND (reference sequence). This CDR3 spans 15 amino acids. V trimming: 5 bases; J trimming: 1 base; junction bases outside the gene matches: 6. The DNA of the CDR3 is TGTGCCAGTAGTTTCTTAGACAGGGGGAACACTGAAGCTTTCTTT. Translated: CASSFLDRGNTEAFF.

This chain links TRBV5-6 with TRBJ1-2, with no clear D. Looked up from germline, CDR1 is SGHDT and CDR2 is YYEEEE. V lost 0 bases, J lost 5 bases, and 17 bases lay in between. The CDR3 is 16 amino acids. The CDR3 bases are TGTGCCAGCAGCTTGGCGCTGGGCTCCCCCCAGTATGGCTACACCTTC. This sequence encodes CASSLALGSPQYGYTF.

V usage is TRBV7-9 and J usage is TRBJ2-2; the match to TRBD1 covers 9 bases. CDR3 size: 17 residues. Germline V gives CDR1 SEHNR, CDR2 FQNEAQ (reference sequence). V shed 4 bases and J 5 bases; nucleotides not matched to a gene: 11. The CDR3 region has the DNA TGTGCCAGCAGCTCGCCATCAGGGACAGGGTGGACCGGGGAGCTGTTTTTT. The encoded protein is CASSSPSGTGWTGELFF.

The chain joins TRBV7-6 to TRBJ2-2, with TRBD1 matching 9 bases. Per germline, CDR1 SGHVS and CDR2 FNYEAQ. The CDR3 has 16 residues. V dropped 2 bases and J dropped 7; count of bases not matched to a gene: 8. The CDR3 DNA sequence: TGTGCCAGCAGCTTAACCGCGGGACAGGGAGGCGGGGAGCTGTTTTTT. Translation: CASSLTAGQGGGELFF.

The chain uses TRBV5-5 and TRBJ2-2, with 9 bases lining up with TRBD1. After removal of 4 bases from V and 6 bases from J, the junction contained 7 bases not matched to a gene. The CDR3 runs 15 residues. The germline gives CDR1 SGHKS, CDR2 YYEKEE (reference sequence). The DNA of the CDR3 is TGTGCCAGCAGCCGCGGACAGGGGTTTGCCGGGGAGCTGTTTTTT. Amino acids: CASSRGQGFAGELFF.